The entry below gives a single T cell receptor beta chain sequence along with its context. The data were produced by immunoSEQ multiplex PCR, yet TCRdb's version contains in-frame clones alone and is incomplete. In the table there are tens of thousands of clones, around 87% of which are singletons. The sample is drawn from a study of OX40 agonist ivuxolimab in advanced cancers. As for the study in general: Ivuxolimab, an antibody that agonizes OX40 (CD134), was administered to the patients.

Germline V gene sequence: CDR1 MNHEY, CDR2 SMNVEV (reference sequence). With 10 bases removed from V and 2 bases from J, the gap between germline ends came to 13 bases. This CDR3 is 13 amino acids long. This specimen consisted of CD4+ or CD8+ T cells sorted from blood, obtained in a trial of the OX40 agonist ivuxolimab. The clonotype originates from an adult with an advanced solid tumor such as melanoma, head and neck, liver or kidney cancer. V gene TRBV27 combines with J gene TRBJ2-3; D is ambiguous. CDR3 nucleotide sequence: TGTGCCACGTCCGGGTCTCTCACAGATACGCAGTATTTT. It yields the protein CATSGSLTDTQYF.